This TCR beta chain was identified in a study of cytomegalovirus exposure and HLA in healthy donors (dated by TCRdb to about 2017). Background on the whole study: An earlier analysis of approximately 640 of the donors reported approximately 300 Gb of sequence data and some 120 million unique TCR beta sequences from 150 million to 200 million T cells. An early release covering about 600 HLA-typed donors comprised approximately 290 gigabases of sequencing data and 85 million to 100 million unique TCR sequences. The genetic ancestry cluster associated with self-reported Caucasian donors included approximately 85% of the approximately 430 genotyped donors. The study was designed to test whether signatures of past pathogen exposure could be identified by cataloging public T cell receptors. The T cell repertoires of several hundred subjects were profiled by immunosequencing and related to cytomegalovirus serostatus. Along with the approximately 650-subject first cohort, a separate validation cohort of around 120 different subjects was used. The study combined high-throughput TCR immunosequencing, statistical association of individual TCRs with disease status, and machine learning to predict cytomegalovirus infection status. In a later analysis, previously published TCR beta repertoires from 500 to 750 donors were re-analyzed and high-resolution HLA genotyping was added so that TCR occurrence patterns could be studied. The later analysis used no new phenotypic data to find candidate immune exposures, relying instead on TCR beta sequences and their occurrence across donors. An earlier analysis of 587 of the donors used high-throughput TCR beta sequencing to judge whether each TCR beta V gene segment behaved as functional or pseudogenic. Donor age, sex, ethnicity and CMV serostatus were compiled together with the repertoire data. A later genetic analysis used genome-wide SNP genotypes for about 60% of the 666 donors, treating that subset as a discovery cohort. Every discovery cohort repertoire had been produced on one sequencing platform. Both class I and class II loci were covered by HLA typing, at four-digit resolution. The number of typed donors differed by locus: about 629-640 for A, B, C, DRB1 and DQB1; some 540 for DQA1; some 590 for DPA1; and about 450 for DPB1. Four or five DR-DQ haplotypes were handled as single units for association and clustering because linkage in the cohort was strong. Among roughly 400 genotyped donors of the cohort, an average of approximately 240,000 unique TCR beta nucleotide sequences was sequenced per donor, of which about 19% were non-productive.

In the case of this clone: Its antigen remains undetermined. Within one base of it there is no much larger clone, and no base qualities were kept.

The library was built by means of the immunoSEQ multiplex PCR assay. The multiplex PCR relied on a mix of 60 forward primers for TCR Vbeta segments and 13 reverse primers for TCR Jbeta segments. A multiplex PCR assay on genomic DNA amplified the CDR3 region of rearranged TCR beta genes. Amplified TCR beta libraries were sequenced as 87-base-pair reads on the Illumina HiSeq System. The published analysis was carried out like this. Across the 640 or so repertoires, a later analysis counted 80 million or so unique TCR beta chains, approximately 12 million of which were shared by at least two donors. Raw reads were error-corrected and collapsed into unique sequences with a nearest-neighbor algorithm that merged closely related sequences to remove PCR and sequencing errors. Alignment of CDR3 sequences to IMGT reference sequences was used to assign V, D and J gene segments. For a sequence to be retained, at least a six-nucleotide match to both a V gene segment and a J gene segment was required. A rearrangement counted as productive if the CDR3 had no stop codons and remained in frame with V and J, and every other rearrangement counted as non-productive. CDR3 was defined by IMGT convention, running from the second conserved V-encoded cysteine to the conserved J-encoded phenylalanine. The earlier analysis of fewer than 750 of the donors excluded sequences that lacked an unambiguous match to a single V gene segment. An earlier analysis of about 600 of the donors called V segments functional above 56.7% productive rearrangements and segregating when the between-donor standard deviation exceeded 5%. To diagnose cytomegalovirus status from the catalog of TCR beta chain sequences, a statistical classification framework was built. In a later analysis, V and J genes were assigned by comparing TCR nucleotide sequences against IMGT/GENE-DB human TR gene sequences. Using the TCRdist pipeline, a later analysis assigned CDR3 sequences along with most-parsimonious VDJ recombination scenarios. In a later analysis, every TCR beta chain was defined by the combination of its CDR3 amino acid sequence and its V-gene family, and reads without a unique V-gene family were dropped. As a way to deal with suspected cross-contamination and a sequencing artifact, a later analysis dropped more than 500 nucleotide sequences that were highly shared and had low generation probability. In a later analysis, a clonal expansion index was calculated for each public chain from normalized within-repertoire ranks of inferred template counts. A later analysis computed generation probabilities with a VDJ recombination model fitted to out-of-frame rearrangements, and checked the results against IGoR. In a later analysis, TCR-TCR, TCR-HLA and TCR-CMV co-occurrence was scored with hypergeometric tests, and a repertoire-size bias correction was applied to TCR pairs. False discovery rates were estimated in a later analysis by permuting HLA or CMV assignments 20 times. A later analysis grouped co-occurring TCRs with DBSCAN, adding TCRdist sequence similarity when clustering within HLA-allele-positive subsets. Repertoires with fewer than 30,000 or more than 120,000 public chains were left out of co-occurrence clustering, as were about 5 repertoires with anomalous nucleotide sharing. The source is immuneACCESS, and TCRdb retained only in-frame sequences with V and J called. Part of the clones is not carried over; for the studies checked, unresolved V genes explain less than half of this, and the remainder is unexplained. The V and J calls and clone size come from that table; D and trimming were worked out from the DNA. The table for this sample lists about 160,000 clones; 65% to 80% of them were counted only once. The ten top clones hold 2.1% of the sample.

The study at large found these results: A further reported finding was that TCR beta sequences accurately predicted the HLA-A and HLA-B alleles for most subjects in the first cohort. According to the authors, the approach could potentially be generalized to other disease states and immunological phenotypes. The cohort was sequenced for TCR beta chains only, and without alpha or paired-chain data the features that could be detected were limited. In a later analysis, most CMV-associated TCR beta chains were found to appear HLA-restricted, with HLA associations seemingly driven largely by CMV exposure. While some public TCRs were present in many individuals, most TCR sequences turned up only very rarely across donors. The presence/absence analyses assumed that sequencing depth was roughly uniform across donors, and that assumption may not be true. When HLA alleles, especially DR and DQ, strongly co-occurred, attributing TCR associations to individual alleles was difficult. In vitro tests confirmed that a few of the cytomegalovirus-associated TCR beta chains recognize cytomegalovirus antigens. In a later analysis, several top co-occurrence clusters were reported to appear linked to parvovirus B19, influenza, CMV and Epstein-Barr virus. In an earlier analysis of approximately 590 of the donors, most TCR beta V segments appeared in productive rearrangements about 90% or about 30% of the time, broadly matching IMGT annotations. Cytomegalovirus status was reported to be diagnosed by the classifier with high specificity and sensitivity in both the original and validation cohorts. Correlated functional status among segregating V segments might be attributable to linkage disequilibrium, but an unknown experimental factor could not be ruled out. Because counts were too low, some 17 rarely observed V segments, including chromosome 9 orphons, were left out of the earlier analysis of approximately 500 of the donors. Because HLA typing was missing for some donors at each locus, association tests included only the typed subset. In a later analysis, HLA-associated TCR beta chains showed more clonal expansion and lower generation probabilities than non-associated chains that were equally common. An association between a missense DCLRE1C variant and V-gene and J-gene trimming of TCR beta chains was found in a later genetic analysis and replicated in an independent cohort. In a later analysis, the rate of TCR association differed among HLA loci, with DRB1 alleles having the most associated TCRs and HLA-C alleles having the fewest. A later genetic analysis reported fewer N-insertions in productive TCRs among donors in an Asian-associated ancestry cluster than the approximately 700-donor mean. The study gave a list of 150 to 200 TCR beta chains associated with cytomegalovirus. A cluster of highly shared sequence variants was judged likely to represent a technical artifact of the sequencing pipeline. In a later analysis, about 17,000 TCR beta sequences were associated with specific HLA alleles at a false discovery rate of 0.05. Immune exposure information for the cohort was limited to CMV serostatus.

The cohort was made up of around 720 healthy bone marrow donors. At the time of sampling, every cohort member was nominally healthy, though immune exposures that went unrecorded were likely present. The donor was CMV seronegative and was included in the group of 352 seronegative cohort members. Each donor provided a peripheral blood sample, and peripheral blood mononuclear cells were used for TCR beta sequencing. The Qiagen DNeasy Blood Extraction Kit was used to extract genomic DNA from the blood cell samples. Sequencing used PBMCs. This TCR was recovered from a man aged 40-49 years in good health and CMV-seronegative.

Here the CDR3 is given as CASSQTSPGYNEQFF. The DNA is TGCGCCAGCAGCCAGACTTCGCCCGGCTACAATGAGCAGTTCTTC. Recombination connected TRBV4-1 to TRBJ2-1; the D segment cannot be called with confidence. Trimming removed 3 bases from V and 3 bases from J, leaving 12 bases between the germline ends. CDR1 MGHRA and CDR2 YSYEKL are derived from the germline V gene. The cysteine opens and the phenylalanine closes a CDR3 of 15 amino acids. CDR3 DNA only is kept here, 45 bases in frame from base 1.